These T cell receptor beta chains were read from a single sample in a study of blood T cell repertoires in COVID-19. Measured with immunoSEQ multiplex PCR; TCRdb has only the in-frame clones, and not every one. Counted here are under 300,000 clones, 80% to 95% occurring once; the ten biggest clones make up 1.9%. Sequenced: PBMCs or T cells enriched from blood (not recorded which). These receptors all come from a woman aged 18-30 years who had recovered from COVID-19. Each CDR3 is given with its conserved first and last residue. D genes are given only for firm matches. Where a row states a size, it is once, few, many or the class of an expanded clone; other rows omit it.

>NA|TRBJ1-2|TRBD1|TRBV7-9
TGTGCCAGCAGTAACCCAGGGGGCACATGGGGCTACACCTTC
CASSNPGGTWGYTF
>once|TRBJ1-2|NA|TRBV7-2
TGTGCCAGCAGTCAACAGGGAGTTGGCTACACCTTC
CASSQQGVGYTF
>once|TRBJ1-2|NA|TRBV7-9
TGTGCCAGCAGCTTAGGACAGGCTCATGGCTACACCTTC
CASSLGQAHGYTF
>NA|TRBJ2-1|NA|TRBV9
TGTGCCAGCAGCGTAAATAACGGTGGTGAGCAGTTCTTC
CASSVNNGGEQFF
>NA|TRBJ2-3|NA|TRBV10-1
TGCGCCAGCAGCGGCCGGGGCACAGATACGCAGTATTTT
CASSGRGTDTQYF
>NA|TRBJ1-5|TRBD1|TRBV4-2
TGTGCCAGCAGCCAAGGGACAGGTAGGCCTGAACAGCCCCAGCATTTT
CASSQGTGRPEQPQHF
>NA|TRBJ1-5|TRBD1|TRBV7-8
TGTGCCAGCAGCCTTTTGACAGGGGAAGATAGCAATCAGCCCCAGCATTTT
CASSLLTGEDSNQPQHF
>few|TRBJ1-5|TRBD1|TRBV5-8
TGTGCCAGCAGCCAAAGGGGGCTCGTAGGCAATCAGCCCCAGCATTTT
CASSQRGLVGNQPQHF
>NA|TRBJ1-3|NA|TRBV21-1
TGTGCCAGCAGCAAGAGGCAGAGGGGACACTCTGGAAACACCATATATTTT
CASSKRQRGHSGNTIYF
>NA|TRBJ1-4|TRBD1|TRBV19
TGTGCCACACGAAGCCTGACAGGGAATGAAAAACTGTTTTTT
CATRSLTGNEKLFF
>once|TRBJ1-1|NA|TRBV7-3
TGTGCCAGCAGCCCCCTCCCGGGAGGGAACACTGAAGCTTTCTTT
CASSPLPGGNTEAFF
>NA|TRBJ2-1|NA|TRBV7-9
TGTGCCAGCAGCGGCGGACAGGGAGGGAATGAGCAGTTCTTC
CASSGGQGGNEQFF
>NA|TRBJ2-7|NA|TRBV24-1
TGTGCCACCAGTCGAGGACTAACGGGATCGGAAGAGCAGTACTTC
CATSRGLTGSEEQYF
>NA|TRBJ1-5|NA|TRBV10-1
TGCGCCAGCAGTCTGGGGGCGCCGAATCAGCCCCAGCATTTT
CASSLGAPNQPQHF
>once|TRBJ2-7|TRBD1|TRBV5-1
TGCGCCAGCAGCCAGCGACAGGGTAGTTTCGACGAGCAGTACTTC
CASSQRQGSFDEQYF
>once|TRBJ1-3|NA|TRBV2
TGTGCCACCCAGGGTCCCGACTCTGGAAACACCATATATTTT
CATQGPDSGNTIYF
>NA|TRBJ1-1|NA|TRBV24-1
TGTGCCACCTCCCGGGGGGGAGGGACGACTGAAGCTTTCTTT
CATSRGGGTTEAFF
>NA|TRBJ1-2|TRBD1|TRBV28
TGTGCCAGCAGGACAGGGCTAGATGGCTACACCTTC
CASRTGLDGYTF
>NA|TRBJ1-1|NA|TRBV7-3
TGTGCCAGCAGCTTACAAGGGGTTAACACTGAAGCTTTCTTT
CASSLQGVNTEAFF
>NA|TRBJ2-1|TRBD1|TRBV6-1
TGTGCCAGCAGTGAAGCCCCTCAGACAGGGGTCGAGCAGTTCTTC
CASSEAPQTGVEQFF
>once|TRBJ2-1|NA|TRBV12-3/TRBV12-4
TGTGCCAGCAGCCATGGACATTACAATGAGCAGTTCTTC
CASSHGHYNEQFF
>NA|TRBJ1-2|NA|TRBV3-1/TRBV3-2
TGTGCCAGCAGCCCACACGGTTGGGCCAACCTATATGGCTACACCTTC
CASSPHGWANLYGYTF
>NA|TRBJ2-3|NA|TRBV19
TGTGCCAGTAGGACAAGTCGAGCCCCAGATACGCAGTATTTT
CASRTSRAPDTQYF
>few|TRBJ1-1|TRBD1|TRBV5-4
TGTGCCAGCAGCTTACCGACAGGGGGCATTTCAGGCGCCGCTGAAGCTTTCTTT
CASSLPTGGISGAAEAFF
>NA|TRBJ1-2|NA|TRBV5-6
TGTGCCAGCAGCTTGTTCCGGGTAGATTACGGCTACACCTTC
CASSLFRVDYGYTF
>NA|TRBJ2-7|NA|TRBV6-6
TGTGCCAGCAGTTCCATCAACTACGAGCAGTACTTC
CASSSINYEQYF
>NA|TRBJ1-5|NA|TRBV10-1
TGCGCCAGCAGTGAGTCTGTGACAGTGGGGCGCAATCAGCCCCAGCATTTT
CASSESVTVGRNQPQHF
>NA|TRBJ1-5|NA|TRBV6-6
TGTGCCAGCTCAACAGACCAGCCCCAGCATTTT
CASSTDQPQHF
>NA|TRBJ2-7|TRBD2|TRBV28
TGTGCCAGCAGTCCGCCCCCTAGCGGGAGTAAGTACGAGCAGTACTTC
CASSPPPSGSKYEQYF
>NA|TRBJ2-3|TRBD2|TRBV4-1
TGCGCCAGCAGCCAATTGGGACTAGACACAGATACGCAGTATTTT
CASSQLGLDTDTQYF
>NA|TRBJ2-5|TRBD2|TRBV5-6
TGTGCCAGCACGTATCGGACTAGCGGACAGACCCAGTACTTC
CASTYRTSGQTQYF
>NA|TRBJ2-1|NA|TRBV7-2
TGTGCCAGCAGCTTGGACTGGAGCTCCTACAATGAGCAGTTCTTC
CASSLDWSSYNEQFF
>NA|TRBJ1-6|NA|TRBV5-6
TGTGCCAGCAGCCTCTCGGCCAGCGGTTCACCCCTCCACTTT
CASSLSASGSPLHF
>NA|TRBJ2-1|TRBD2|TRBV5-4
TGTGCCAGCAGCCAACTAGCGGGTCCAAGAAATGAGCAGTTCTTC
CASSQLAGPRNEQFF
>NA|TRBJ2-1|TRBD2|TRBV15
TGTGCCACCAGCAGAGAGGCCGCGGGAGGGAGCTCCTACAATGAGCAGTTCTTC
CATSREAAGGSSYNEQFF
>NA|TRBJ1-1|NA|TRBV6-5
TGTGCCAGCAGTTACTCTAGTGCAGGGTCCGACACTGAAGCTTTCTTT
CASSYSSAGSDTEAFF
>NA|TRBJ1-3|NA|TRBV25-1
TGTGCCAGCAGTGATTCAGGGTCTGGAAACACCATATATTTT
CASSDSGSGNTIYF
>NA|TRBJ2-7|TRBD2|TRBV3-1/TRBV3-2
TGTGCCAGCAGCCATAGCGGGAGATCTCAAGAGCAGTACTTC
CASSHSGRSQEQYF
>NA|TRBJ2-2|TRBD1|TRBV11-3
TGTGCCAGCAGCTTACAACAGGGGGCCAGCGGGGAGCTGTTTTTT
CASSLQQGASGELFF
>NA|TRBJ1-1|NA|TRBV18
TGTGCCAGCTCACCACGTGGCAGGGTAACTGAAGCTTTCTTT
CASSPRGRVTEAFF
>NA|TRBJ1-1|NA|TRBV7-6
TGTGCCAGCACCCTCCAACAGGGTTTGAACACTGAAGCTTTCTTT
CASTLQQGLNTEAFF
>once|TRBJ1-2|NA|TRBV3-1/TRBV3-2
TGTGCCAGCAGCAACTCAGGGGAAGCTAACTATGGCTACACCTTC
CASSNSGEANYGYTF
>NA|TRBJ2-1|TRBD2|TRBV15
TGTGCCACCAGCACCGGACTAGCGGGAGGATTCTACAATGAGCAGTTCTTC
CATSTGLAGGFYNEQFF
>NA|TRBJ2-2|NA|TRBV6-4
TGTGCCAGCAGTGACTCCGCGGGCACCGGGGAGCTGTTTTTT
CASSDSAGTGELFF
>once|TRBJ2-5|NA|TRBV5-1
TGCGCCAGCAGCCCGGGCGGGGCTCTGATGGGGACCCAGTACTTC
CASSPGGALMGTQYF
>NA|TRBJ1-6|TRBD1|TRBV6-5
TGTGCCAGCAGATACAACAGGGGCCCAAATTCACCCCTCCACTTT
CASRYNRGPNSPLHF
>NA|TRBJ1-2|NA|TRBV6-2/TRBV6-3
TGTGCCAGCAGTTACTTATCCCGGGGGAGGGCTGGCTACACCTTC
CASSYLSRGRAGYTF
>NA|TRBJ2-1|TRBD2|TRBV6-5
TGTGCCAGCAGTACTAGCGGGGGGGCCAGGGGCGAGCAGTTCTTC
CASSTSGGARGEQFF
>NA|TRBJ1-2|TRBD1|TRBV29-1
TGCAGCGTTCAGACAGGGTACGGCTACACCTTC
CSVQTGYGYTF
>NA|TRBJ1-3|NA|TRBV28
TGTGCCAGCAGTTCCCCTGGGGGCAACGGGGACACCATATATTTT
CASSSPGGNGDTIYF
>NA|TRBJ2-7|NA|TRBV6-5
TGTGCCAGCAGTCTCAGGGTGGGGTACGAGCAGTACTTC
CASSLRVGYEQYF
>NA|TRBJ2-1|TRBD2|TRBV10-3
TGTGCCATCAGTGAGTCGTTAGCGGGGTACAATGAGCAGTTCTTC
CAISESLAGYNEQFF
>NA|TRBJ2-1|NA|TRBV21-1
TGTGCCAGCAGCAAAGTTAGATACCGATCCTACAATGAGCAGTTCTTC
CASSKVRYRSYNEQFF
>once|TRBJ2-7|NA|TRBV11-2
TGTGCCAGCAGCTCAACCTGGAACGACCGGGACATTGACCACGAGCAGTACTTC
CASSSTWNDRDIDHEQYF
>NA|TRBJ1-3|NA|TRBV28
TGTGCCAGCAGTTCTGCCAGCGCTGGAAACACCATATATTTT
CASSSASAGNTIYF